The 30 T cell receptor beta chains below come from one sample, sequenced in a study of cytomegalovirus exposure and HLA in healthy donors. 13 Jbeta primers and 60 Vbeta primers were used for the PCR. Measured with immunoSEQ multiplex PCR; TCRdb has only the in-frame clones, and not every one. Counted here are 300,000 or so clones, approximately 84% occurring once; the ten biggest clones make up 1.5% to 2%. Sequences were obtained from PBMCs. The receptors were gathered from a woman aged 40 to 49 in good health and CMV-seropositive.

The chain recombines TRBV2 with TRBJ1-4, with 7 positions matching TRBD1. CDR3 length: 15 residues. CDR1 and CDR2 (germline): SNHLY, FYNNEI. V was clipped by 6 bases and J by 5 bases; unmatched bases: 9. The DNA for the CDR3 is TGTGCCAGCAGCGTAGACAGGGTAGGAAATGAAAAACTGTTTTTT. It yields the protein CASSVDRVGNEKLFF.

This chain connects TRBV6-6 to TRBJ2-1; 7 bases match TRBD2. This CDR3 is 14 amino acids long. Germline V gene sequence: CDR1 MNHNY, CDR2 SVGAGI (reference sequence). V was clipped by 6 bases and J by 6 bases; unmatched bases: 8. The CDR3 sequence: CASSGTTGLNEQFF. CDR3 sequence (DNA): TGTGCCAGCAGCGGGACTACGGGCCTCAATGAGCAGTTCTTC.

J is TRBJ2-7 and V is TRBV7-2; D possibly corresponds to TRBD1 (5 bases). The CDR3 is 15 amino acids. The V end lost 3 bases, the J end lost 0 bases, and 12 bases lay between the germline ends. Germline V lookup: CDR1 SGHTA, CDR2 FQGNSA. The CDR3 nucleotides are TGTGCCAGCAGCTTCATGGGGCCCAGCTCCTACGAGCAGTACTTC. Its protein is CASSFMGPSSYEQYF.

The genes are TRBV27 and TRBJ1-2; 7 bases agree with TRBD1. Germline V gene lookup returns CDR1 MNHEY and CDR2 SMNVEV (reference sequence). V shed 5 bases, J shed 7 bases, and the junction held 13 bases outside the gene matches. This CDR3 is built from 15 residues. The chain's CDR3 is CASSQGDSHYGGYTF. The DNA of the CDR3 is TGTGCCAGCAGTCAAGGGGACAGCCACTACGGTGGCTACACCTTC.

Points on this clone: One base away lies a much larger clone, so this may be a sequencing read error. J is TRBJ2-7 and V is TRBV7-6, with TRBD2 identical over 11 bases. The germline V gene encodes CDR1 SGHVS and CDR2 FNYEAQ. The CDR3 sequence is 15 residues long. V lost 5 bases to trimming and J lost 0 bases; unmatched junction nucleotides: 3. CDR3 loop: CASSQTSGSSYEQYF. CDR3 DNA sequence: TGTGCCAGCAGCCAAACTAGCGGGAGCTCCTACGAGCAGTACTTC. Looking up the rest from reference TRBV7-6 and TRBJ2-7 gives the full variable domain: GAGVSQSPRYKVTKRGQDVALRCDPISGHVSLYWYRQALGQGPEFLTYFNYEAQQDKSGLPNDRFSAERPEGSISTLTIQRTEQRDSAMYRCASSQTSGSSYEQYFGPGTRLTVT.

V and J are TRBV18 and TRBJ2-7; 7 bases fit TRBD2. V lost 6 bases to trimming and J lost 0 bases; unmatched junction nucleotides: 5. Germline V gene sequence: CDR1 KGHSH, CDR2 LQKENI. This CDR3 has 14 residues. CDR3 coding DNA: TGTGCCAGCTCCGGGAGGACGGGCTCCTACGAGCAGTACTTC. Translation gives CASSGRTGSYEQYF.

The rearrangement links TRBV2 to TRBJ2-5; D perhaps matches TRBD2 (6 bases). The germline V and J ends were trimmed by 9 bases and 11 bases, with 10 bases remaining between them. The CDR3 totals 9 residues. CDR1 SNHLY and CDR2 FYNNEI come from the germline V gene. CDR3 nucleotides: TGTGCCAGTGGGACTTCGCAGTACTTC. Encoded protein: CASGTSQYF.

V is TRBV7-2 and J is TRBJ2-7, with D unresolved. The germline V gene has CDR1 SGHTA and CDR2 FQGNSA. This CDR3 has 12 amino acids. The V end lost 5 bases, the J end lost 1 base, and 6 bases lay between the germline ends. The CDR3 DNA follows: TGTGCCAGCAGCCTCCCGTCCTACGAGCAGTACTTC. It specifies CASSLPSYEQYF.

The chain links TRBV29-1 to TRBJ2-5; 8 positions agree with TRBD2. Germline V gene sequence: CDR1 SQVTM, CDR2 ANQGSEA. This CDR3 is 12 amino acids long. V gave up 4 bases and J gave up 7 bases; unmatched junction bases: 5. The CDR3 DNA reads as TGCAGCGTTGGGCGGGAGGTGGGGACCCAGTACTTC. Amino acids: CSVGREVGTQYF. Complete variable domain (other parts from reference TRBV29-1 and TRBJ2-5): SAVISQKPSRDICQRGTSLTIQCQVDSQVTMMFWYRQQPGQSLTLIATANQGSEATYESGFVIDKFPISRPNLTFSTLTVSNMSPEDSSIYLCSVGREVGTQYFGPGTRLLVL.

This rearrangement joins TRBV9 to TRBJ2-4; 11 nucleotides align to TRBD2. Germline V CDR1 and CDR2: SGDLS, YYNGEE. The CDR3 covers 16 residues. The trim removed 1 base at V and 6 bases at J, leaving 6 bases unmatched. The CDR3 region has the DNA TGTGCCAGCAGCGTAACTAGCGGGAGTTTGGGAAACATTCAGTACTTC. Protein product: CASSVTSGSLGNIQYF.

The chain joins TRBV27 to TRBJ1-1; 8 bases fit TRBD1. This CDR3 contains 14 residues. Germline V gives CDR1 MNHEY, CDR2 SMNVEV (reference sequence). Trimming took 6 bases from V and 4 from J; bases not matched to a gene: 7. CDR3 DNA sequence: TGTGCCAGCAGGGATACAGGGGGTGGCACTGAAGCTTTCTTT. Encoded protein: CASRDTGGGTEAFF.

The chain is built from TRBV27 and TRBJ1-1; 12 bases map to TRBD1. Trimming at V came to 1 base and at J to 4 bases, leaving 7 bases not matched to a gene. The germline V gene has CDR1 MNHEY and CDR2 SMNVEV (reference sequence). CDR3 size: 17 residues. The CDR3 spells CASSLFAGTGGLTEAFF. CDR3 coding DNA: TGTGCCAGCAGTTTATTCGCCGGGACAGGGGGCCTCACTGAAGCTTTCTTT.

The chain combines TRBV5-1 with TRBJ1-2, with 8 nucleotides matching TRBD1. Per germline, CDR1 SGHRS and CDR2 YFSETQ. The CDR3 totals 12 residues. J lost 7 bases, V lost 3 bases, and 2 bases had no gene match. The CDR3 DNA reads TGCGCCAGCAGCTCCGGACAGGGTGGCTACACCTTC. This translates into CASSSGQGGYTF.

V is TRBV29-1 and J is TRBJ2-3; tentative D call: TRBD2 (7 bases). The germline CDR1 and CDR2 sequences are SQVTM and ANQGSEA. Deletions cut 5 bases from V and 0 bases from J, with 21 bases between. The CDR3 runs 17 residues. Here the CDR3 reads CSVKGGLADASTDTQYF. Written as DNA, the CDR3 is TGCAGCGTTAAGGGGGGGCTAGCTGACGCTAGCACAGATACGCAGTATTTT.

The V gene is TRBV5-8, the J gene TRBJ1-5; possibly TRBD1 for D (5 bases). The germline V gene encodes CDR1 SGHTS and CDR2 YDEGEE. This CDR3 is 14 amino acids long. Trimming shortened V by 1 base and J by 6 bases, and 11 bases separated the two germline ends. The CDR3 spells CASSLLGHGQPQHF. CDR3 nucleotides: TGTGCCAGCAGCTTGCTAGGACACGGTCAGCCCCAGCATTTT.

J is TRBJ1-2 and V is TRBV30; D is unresolved. Germline V CDR1 and CDR2: GTSNPN, SVGIG (reference sequence). V shed 3 bases and J shed 8 bases, with 16 bases lying between them. The CDR3 loop spans 13 amino acids. The CDR3 nucleotides read TGTGCCTGGAGACAGATGAATTCGGGGGGCTACACCTTC. Translating gives CAWRQMNSGGYTF.

The chain is built from TRBV27 and TRBJ2-3, with 7 nucleotides matching TRBD1. Germline lookup yields CDR1 MNHEY and CDR2 SMNVEV (reference sequence). The ends lost 2 bases at V and 3 bases at J; junction bases unmatched: 2. The CDR3 sequence is 14 residues long. The CDR3 is CASSLRGRTDTQYF. CDR3 coding DNA: TGTGCCAGCAGTTTAAGGGGGCGGACAGATACGCAGTATTTT.

The chain uses TRBV7-2 and TRBJ2-2, with D uncertain. V was trimmed by 2 bases and J by 4 bases, leaving 5 bases between them. The germline V gene encodes CDR1 SGHTA and CDR2 FQGNSA. The CDR3 runs to 13 residues. CDR3 bases: TGTGCCAGCAGCTTATTAGTCACCGGGGAGCTGTTTTTT. It yields the protein CASSLLVTGELFF.

This clone appeared a single time. The chain is built from TRBV6-1 and TRBJ2-3; possible D gene TRBD2, 6 bases. CDR3 length equals 15 residues. Per germline, CDR1 MNHNS and CDR2 SASEGT. V lost 0 bases, J lost 1 base, and 8 bases lay in between. CDR3: CASSEAGGRTDTQYF. In nucleotides, the CDR3 is TGTGCCAGCAGTGAAGCGGGAGGTCGCACAGATACGCAGTATTTT.

The V call is TRBV28, the J call TRBJ2-7; 10 positions agree with TRBD2. Germline V CDR1 and CDR2: MDHEN, SYDVKM. V was clipped by 5 bases and J by 1 base; unmatched bases: 8. The CDR3 runs 16 residues. The CDR3 region is CASSKELAGLSYEQYF. DNA for the CDR3: TGTGCCAGCAGTAAAGAACTAGCGGGATTGTCCTACGAGCAGTACTTC.

The gene calls are TRBV14 and TRBJ2-7; D is ambiguous. Between the trimmed V and J ends, which lost 0 bases and 3 bases, there was a span of 9 bases. The CDR3 contains 14 residues. The germline V gene has CDR1 SGHDN and CDR2 FVKESK. The CDR3 here is CASSQDQAYYEQYF. The CDR3 DNA follows: TGTGCCAGCAGCCAAGATCAGGCCTACTACGAGCAGTACTTC. The whole variable domain, filled in from reference TRBV14 and TRBJ2-7, reads EAGVTQFPSHSVIEKGQTVTLRCDPISGHDNLYWYRRVMGKEIKFLLHFVKESKQDESGMPNNRFLAERTGGTYSTLKVQPAELEDSGVYFCASSQDQAYYEQYFGPGTRLTVT.

This sequence joins TRBV30 and TRBJ2-7; TRBD1 matches 7 bases. V was pared by 5 bases and J by 4 bases, with 8 bases of the junction left unmatched. From germline, CDR1 is GTSNPN and CDR2 SVGIG (reference sequence). The CDR3 is 13 amino acids. The CDR3 is CAWARQGPYEQYF. CDR3 DNA sequence: TGTGCCTGGGCCCGACAGGGCCCGTACGAGCAGTACTTC.

The chain combines TRBV9 with TRBJ1-4; TRBD1 agrees at 7 bases. With V trimmed by 3 bases and J by 5 bases, 4 bases remained unmatched. Germline assignment: CDR1 SGDLS and CDR2 YYNGEE. The CDR3 runs to 14 residues. CDR3 loop: CASSATTGNEKLFF. The CDR3 DNA reads TGTGCCAGCAGCGCGACGACAGGGAATGAAAAACTGTTTTTT.

This sequence joins TRBV4-3 and TRBJ1-1; D not certain. This CDR3 has 15 residues. Germline V lookup: CDR1 LGHNA, CDR2 YSLEER. Trimming pared 1 base from V and 2 bases from J, leaving 11 bases between. CDR3: CASSQVRAANTEAFF. In DNA, the CDR3 is TGCGCCAGCAGCCAAGTGAGGGCGGCAAACACTGAAGCTTTCTTT.

Notes on this clone: The junction departs from the called germline gene at one end, perhaps through a read error. This chain links TRBV27 with TRBJ2-6; D is perhaps TRBD1 (6 bases). The CDR3 consists of 17 residues. Per the germline V gene, CDR1 is MNHEY and CDR2 is SMNVEV (reference sequence). The CDR3 reads CASSFGTGLSGANGLTF. In DNA, the CDR3 is TGTGCCAGCAGTTTCGGTACAGGGCTTTCTGGGGCCAACGGCCTGACTTTC.

The genes are TRBV5-1 and TRBJ1-2; 7 nucleotides align to TRBD1. This CDR3 contains 14 residues. Germline CDR1 reads SGHRS; CDR2 reads YFSETQ. V shed 0 bases and J 5 bases; nucleotides not matched to a gene: 4. CDR3 nucleotide sequence: TGCGCCAGCAGCTTGGGGGACAGAGCTTATGGCTACACCTTC. Its protein is CASSLGDRAYGYTF.

This sequence joins TRBV7-9 and TRBJ1-1; 7 bases are a match to TRBD1. Germline trimming cut 4 bases from V and 1 base from J; bases unmatched to any gene: 9. In germline, CDR1 is SEHNR, CDR2 FQNEAQ (reference sequence). This CDR3 region has 16 residues. The CDR3: CASSSTPGTANTEAFF. The DNA of the CDR3 is TGTGCCAGCAGCTCAACCCCAGGGACAGCGAACACTGAAGCTTTCTTT.

The sample holds a few counts of this clone. The chain combines TRBV5-1 with TRBJ1-4; 11 bases line up with TRBD1. J was trimmed by 7 bases and V by 4 bases; bases with no gene match: 6. The CDR3 has 15 residues. From germline, CDR1 is SGHRS and CDR2 YFSETQ. The CDR3 sequence is CASSRTGTGGEKLFF. The DNA of the CDR3 is TGCGCCAGCAGCAGGACCGGGACAGGGGGTGAAAAACTGTTTTTT.

CDR3 in amino acids: CASSTPSGRTDTQYF. The CDR3 DNA sequence: TGTGCCAGTAGTACCCCTAGCGGGAGGACAGATACGCAGTATTTT. The chain has TRBV19 and TRBJ2-3, with 11 positions matching TRBD2. This CDR3 has 15 residues. The V and J ends lost 4 bases and 3 bases, in that order; junction bases with no gene match: 3. Looked up from germline, CDR1 is LNHDA and CDR2 is SQIVND (reference sequence).

The gene calls are TRBV6-5 and TRBJ2-6; unclear D gene. This CDR3 region has 15 residues. Germline CDR1 and CDR2: MNHEY and SVGAGI. Trimming stripped 6 bases from V and 0 bases from J, with 9 bases between. This chain's CDR3 is CASRPYSSGANVLTF. CDR3 sequence (DNA): TGTGCCAGCAGACCCTACAGCTCTGGGGCCAACGTCCTGACTTTC.